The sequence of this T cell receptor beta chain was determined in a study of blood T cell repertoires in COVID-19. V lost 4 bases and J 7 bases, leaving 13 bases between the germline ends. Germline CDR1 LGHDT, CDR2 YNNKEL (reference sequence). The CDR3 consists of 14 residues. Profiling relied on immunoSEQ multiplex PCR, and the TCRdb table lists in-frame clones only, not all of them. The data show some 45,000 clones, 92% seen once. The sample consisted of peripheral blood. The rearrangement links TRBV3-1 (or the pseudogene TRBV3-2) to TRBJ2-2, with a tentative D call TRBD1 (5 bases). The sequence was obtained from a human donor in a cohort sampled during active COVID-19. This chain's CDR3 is CASSRVNRGGELFF. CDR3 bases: TGTGCCAGCAGCCGGGTCAATAGGGGCGGGGAGCTGTTTTTT.